Listed below are T cell receptor beta chains from one sample, sequenced in a study of T cell responses to AZD1222 COVID-19 vaccine. Measured with immunoSEQ multiplex PCR; TCRdb has only the in-frame clones, and not every one. The sample gives 90,000 to 150,000 clones, about nine tenths of which show up once; roughly 2.6% is in the top ten. Sample: peripheral blood, taken on day 0 of AZD1222 vaccination. The receptors originated from an adult in good health. Each CDR3 is given with its conserved first and last residue. The D gene is left open where the match is weak. The listing skips clone size in some rows; elsewhere it reads once, few, many or a size class.

cdr3_aa cdr3_nt j_call v_call d_call clone_size
CASSQGTAAYEQYF TGTGCCAGCAGCCAGGGAACAGCAGCCTACGAGCAGTACTTC TRBJ2-7 TRBV7-8 - -
CASSRVVAEGPDTQYF TGCGCCAGCAGCCGGGTTGTAGCGGAGGGCCCAGATACGCAGTATTTT TRBJ2-3 TRBV5-1 - -
CASSSGTGQATEAFF TGTGCCAGCAGTTCAGGGACAGGTCAGGCAACTGAAGCTTTCTTT TRBJ1-1 TRBV27 TRBD1 -
CASSLATRPDTQYF TGTGCCAGCAGCTTAGCAACTAGACCGGATACGCAGTATTTT TRBJ2-3 TRBV7-2 - few
CATSRAGGSSYNSPLHF TGTGCCACCAGCAGAGCCGGGGGGAGCTCCTATAATTCACCCCTCCACTTT TRBJ1-6 TRBV15 - -
CASSLGVDTEAFF TGTGCCAGCAGCCTAGGGGTCGACACTGAAGCTTTCTTT TRBJ1-1 TRBV28 - -
CASSLAGLSYNEQFF TGCGCCAGCAGCTTAGCGGGACTCTCCTACAATGAGCAGTTCTTC TRBJ2-1 TRBV5-1 TRBD2 -
CASSQMGGAYEQYF TGTGCCAGCAGCCAAATGGGCGGAGCCTACGAGCAGTACTTC TRBJ2-7 TRBV3-1/TRBV3-2 - -
CASSEASGTRSSPLHF TGTGCCAGCAGTGAAGCCTCTGGGACTAGGTCCTCACCCCTCCACTTT TRBJ1-6 TRBV6-1 - -
CASSLEVLSYEQYF TGCGCCAGCAGCTTGGAGGTTCTCTCCTACGAGCAGTACTTC TRBJ2-7 TRBV5-1 - once
CASSPLGQGNYGYTF TGTGCCAGCAGCCCCCTGGGACAGGGGAACTATGGCTACACCTTC TRBJ1-2 TRBV9 TRBD1 -
CAAGLLFDEQFF TGTGCCGCGGGACTCCTTTTCGATGAGCAGTTCTTC TRBJ2-1 TRBV2 - -
CASSGLNRAEAFF TGTGCCAGCAGCGGACTGAACAGGGCTGAAGCTTTCTTT TRBJ1-1 TRBV9 - -
CASRESYEQYF TGCGCCAGCAGGGAATCATACGAGCAGTACTTC TRBJ2-7 TRBV10-2 - once
CASSPGTGGVFQETQYF TGTGCCAGCTCACCCGGGACAGGGGGCGTATTCCAAGAGACCCAGTACTTC TRBJ2-5 TRBV18 TRBD1 once
CSARWNEQFF TGCAGTGCTAGGTGGAATGAGCAGTTCTTC TRBJ2-1 TRBV20-1 - -
CASSPGLAEGETQYF TGTGCCAGCAGCCCGGGACTAGCGGAGGGGGAGACCCAGTACTTC TRBJ2-5 TRBV5-6 TRBD2 -
CAWSGDTPAGANVLTF TGTGCCTGGAGCGGGGACACCCCAGCTGGGGCCAACGTCCTGACTTTC TRBJ2-6 TRBV30 - -
CASSLSVGQGNTEAFF TGTGCCAGCAGCTTATCGGTGGGACAGGGGAACACTGAAGCTTTCTTT TRBJ1-1 TRBV7-8 TRBD1 once
CASTSGANVLTF TGTGCCAGTACCTCTGGGGCCAACGTCCTGACTTTC TRBJ2-6 TRBV19 - -
CASSLAGQGIWSEKLFF TGTGCCAGCAGCTTGGCGGGACAGGGTATTTGGAGTGAAAAACTGTTTTTT TRBJ1-4 TRBV7-9 TRBD1 -
CASPGLGYNEQFF TGTGCCAGCCCCGGACTAGGCTACAATGAGCAGTTCTTC TRBJ2-1 TRBV6-5 TRBD2 -
CASSPRGDSSGNTIYF TGTGCCAGCTCACCGCGAGGGGACAGCTCTGGAAACACCATATATTTT TRBJ1-3 TRBV18 TRBD1 -
CASSLGEWPLSKNTEAFF TGTGCCAGCAGCTTAGGCGAGTGGCCGCTCTCAAAGAACACTGAAGCTTTCTTT TRBJ1-1 TRBV13 - -
CASSEALRGLMNTEAFF TGTGCCAGCAGTGAAGCGCTTCGAGGCTTAATGAACACTGAAGCTTTCTTT TRBJ1-1 TRBV2 - -
CASREDTEAFF TGTGCCAGCAGGGAGGACACTGAAGCTTTCTTT TRBJ1-1 TRBV2 - -
CATSDRGRGAYNEQFF TGTGCCACCAGTGATAGAGGGAGGGGGGCCTACAATGAGCAGTTCTTC TRBJ2-1 TRBV24-1 - -
CASSDNNQPQHF TGTGCCAGCAGTGATAACAATCAGCCCCAGCATTTT TRBJ1-5 TRBV2 - -
CASSLGQGRDGYTF TGTGCCAGCAGCTTGGGACAGGGGAGGGATGGCTACACCTTC TRBJ1-2 TRBV5-8 TRBD1 -
CASSEPPGGTDTQYF TGTGCCAGCAGTGAACCACCGGGCGGCACAGATACGCAGTATTTT TRBJ2-3 TRBV25-1 - -
CASSLYRDYEQYF TGTGCCAGCAGTTTATACAGGGACTACGAGCAGTACTTC TRBJ2-7 TRBV28 - -
CASSYLVRGRTEAFF TGTGCCAGCAGTTACCTCGTAAGGGGAAGGACTGAAGCTTTCTTT TRBJ1-1 TRBV6-5 - -
CASSLGEGSGELFF TGTGCCAGCAGCTTAGGCGAGGGTTCCGGGGAGCTGTTTTTT TRBJ2-2 TRBV7-9 - -
CASSYEPGGPSSYEQYF TGTGCCAGCAGTTACGAGCCAGGGGGCCCCTCCTCCTACGAGCAGTACTTC TRBJ2-7 TRBV6-2/TRBV6-3 TRBD1 -
CASSQDGTARAGAGKGSYEQYF TGCGCCAGCAGCCAAGACGGGACAGCCCGGGCGGGAGCCGGAAAAGGGTCCTACGAGCAGTACTTC TRBJ2-7 TRBV4-1 - once
CASSVGTGGGNTEAFF TGTGCCAGCAGCGTCGGGACAGGGGGCGGGAACACTGAAGCTTTCTTT TRBJ1-1 TRBV13 TRBD1 -
CATSDRASANEKLFF TGTGCCACCAGCGACAGGGCCTCAGCTAATGAAAAACTGTTTTTT TRBJ1-4 TRBV15 TRBD1 once
CASSPGSRGGGDTQYF TGTGCCAGCAGCCCCGGTTCCAGGGGGGGAGGAGATACGCAGTATTTT TRBJ2-3 TRBV2 - -